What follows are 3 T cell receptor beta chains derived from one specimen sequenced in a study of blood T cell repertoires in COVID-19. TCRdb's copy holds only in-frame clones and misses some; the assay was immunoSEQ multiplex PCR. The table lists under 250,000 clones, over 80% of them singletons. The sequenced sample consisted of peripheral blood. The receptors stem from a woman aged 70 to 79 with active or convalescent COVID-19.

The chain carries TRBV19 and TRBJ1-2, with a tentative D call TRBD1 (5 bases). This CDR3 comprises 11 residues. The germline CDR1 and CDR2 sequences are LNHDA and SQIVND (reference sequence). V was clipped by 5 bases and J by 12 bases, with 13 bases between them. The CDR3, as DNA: TGTGCCAGTAGTGATGGGGGGGTGCACACCTTC. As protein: CASSDGGVHTF. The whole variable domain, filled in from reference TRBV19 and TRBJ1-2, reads DGGITQSPKYLFRKEGQNVTLSCEQNLNHDAMYWYRQDPGQGLRLIYYSQIVNDFQKGDIAEGYSVSREKKESFPLTVTSAQKNPTAFYLCASSDGGVHTFGSGTRLTVV.

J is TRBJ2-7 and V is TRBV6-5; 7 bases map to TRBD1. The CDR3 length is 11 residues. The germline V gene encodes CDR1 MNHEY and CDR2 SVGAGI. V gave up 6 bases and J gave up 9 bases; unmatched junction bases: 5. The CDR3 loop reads CASSLTGRQYF. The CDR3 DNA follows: TGTGCCAGCAGCCTGACAGGGAGGCAGTACTTC.

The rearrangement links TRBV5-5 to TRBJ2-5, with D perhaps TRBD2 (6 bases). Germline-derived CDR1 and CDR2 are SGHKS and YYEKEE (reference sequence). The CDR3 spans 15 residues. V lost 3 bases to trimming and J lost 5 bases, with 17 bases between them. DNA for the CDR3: TGTGCCAGCAGCTGGGAGGACGTGGTCTACGAGACCCAGTACTTC. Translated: CASSWEDVVYETQYF.